Detailed here is one T cell receptor beta chain. TCRdb's copy holds only in-frame clones and misses some; the assay was immunoSEQ multiplex PCR. The table lists approximately 70,000 clones, 84% of them singletons, with around a tenth in the top ten. Time point denoted: pretreatment peripheral blood. Patients yielded 1 to 8 samples each, pretreatment and on-treatment. This CDR3 is 11 amino acids long. V dropped 7 bases and J dropped 7 bases, with 8 bases sitting between them. Germline V gene sequence: CDR1 MNHNY, CDR2 SVGAGI (reference sequence). The entry originates in a study of PD-L1 blockade in urothelial cancer. Overall study context: Male sex and bladder-origin urothelial cancer characterized about 90% of the roughly 30 patients.

V is TRBV6-6 and J is TRBJ2-1, with D maybe TRBD1 (6 bases). The sequencing here drew on PBMCs, taken around atezolizumab (anti-PD-L1) treatment. The receptor comes from a woman in her 70s with urothelial cancer. The CDR3: CASKRGNEQFF. The CDR3, as DNA: TGTGCCAGCAAGAGGGGGAATGAGCAGTTCTTC.